Given below is one T cell receptor (beta chain) in context. Its target is not known. The sample belongs to a study of T cell responses to AZD1222 COVID-19 vaccine. This CDR3 spans 13 amino acids. Germline-derived CDR1 and CDR2 are SGHTA and FQGTGA. J lost 6 bases, V lost 2 bases, and 2 bases had no gene match. Using immunoSEQ multiplex PCR, the repertoire was profiled, and TCRdb retains in-frame clones only, with some absent. The sample comprises about 180,000 clones, 90% of which are singletons, and approximately 1.5% rests with the top ten. Regarding the study as a whole: Two AZD1222 doses significantly raised spike-specific TCR breadth and depth over controls.

The TCR comes from an adult in good health. Sample: peripheral blood, taken on day 0 of AZD1222 vaccination. The rearrangement uses TRBV7-3 and TRBJ1-2; 8 bases fit TRBD1. DNA for the CDR3: TGTGCCAGCAGCTTAGGACAGGGACATGGCTACACCTTC. Amino acid sequence: CASSLGQGHGYTF.